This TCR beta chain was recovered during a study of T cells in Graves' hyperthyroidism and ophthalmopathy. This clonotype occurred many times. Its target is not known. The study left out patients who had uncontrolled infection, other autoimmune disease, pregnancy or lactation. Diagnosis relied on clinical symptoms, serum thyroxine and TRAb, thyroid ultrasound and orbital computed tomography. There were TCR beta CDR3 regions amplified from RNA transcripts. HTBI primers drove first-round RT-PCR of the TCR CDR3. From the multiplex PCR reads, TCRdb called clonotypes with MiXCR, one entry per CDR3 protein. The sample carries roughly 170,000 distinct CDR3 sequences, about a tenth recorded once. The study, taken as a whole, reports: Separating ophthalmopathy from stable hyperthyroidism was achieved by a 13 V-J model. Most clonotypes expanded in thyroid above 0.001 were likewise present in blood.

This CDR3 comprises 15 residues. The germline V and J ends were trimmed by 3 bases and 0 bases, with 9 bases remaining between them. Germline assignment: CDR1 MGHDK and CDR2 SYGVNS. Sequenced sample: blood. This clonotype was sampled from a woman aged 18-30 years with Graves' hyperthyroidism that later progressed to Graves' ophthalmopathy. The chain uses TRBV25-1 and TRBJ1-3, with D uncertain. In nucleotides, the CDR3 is TGTGCCAGCAGTGATGACCGCAGCTCTGGAAACACCATATATTTT. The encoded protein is CASSDDRSSGNTIYF.